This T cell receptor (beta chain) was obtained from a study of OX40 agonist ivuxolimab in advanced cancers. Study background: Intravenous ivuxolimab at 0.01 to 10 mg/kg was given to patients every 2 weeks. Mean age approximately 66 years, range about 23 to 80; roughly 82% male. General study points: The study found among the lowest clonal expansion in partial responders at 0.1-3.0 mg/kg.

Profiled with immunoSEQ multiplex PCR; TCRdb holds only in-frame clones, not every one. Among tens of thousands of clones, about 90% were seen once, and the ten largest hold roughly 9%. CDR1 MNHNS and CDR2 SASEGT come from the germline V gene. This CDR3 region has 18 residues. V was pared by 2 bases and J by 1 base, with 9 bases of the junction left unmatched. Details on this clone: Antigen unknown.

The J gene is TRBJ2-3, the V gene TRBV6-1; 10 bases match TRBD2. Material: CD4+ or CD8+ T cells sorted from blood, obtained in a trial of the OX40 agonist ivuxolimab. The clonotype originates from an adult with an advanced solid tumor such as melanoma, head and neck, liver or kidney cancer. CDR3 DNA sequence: TGTGCCAGCAGTGAATTCCCTCCTAGCGGGAGTGGCACAGATACGCAGTATTTT. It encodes CASSEFPPSGSGTDTQYF.